This TCR beta chain was found in a study of tumor-infiltrating lymphocytes in primary liver carcinoma. Starting material of 400 to 600 ng total RNA yielded TCR beta cDNA via a constant-region primer. Construction of TCR beta libraries relied on three successive nested multiplex PCR rounds employing slightly modified ARM-PCR. Each CDR3 protein gets one entry after TCRdb re-called the multiplex PCR reads with MiXCR. The data contain 90,000 to 100,000 distinct CDR3 sequences, more than 65% of them seen just once; the ten biggest clones take up around 9.5%. Co-extraction yielded RNA and DNA from 20-30 mg of unsorted bulk tissue. Every tumor sample analyzed contained over 80% viable tumor cells. This clonotype occurred once. The sequenced material came from liver tumor tissue from sampling region 5. Subset in this sample: tumor region T5, tumor centre. This TCR was sampled from a woman aged 55-75 years with primary liver carcinoma and hepatitis B virus infection.

Written as DNA, the CDR3 is TGTGCCAGCAGTTACGGCTCCTCGGTCTCCGGGGAGCTGTTTTTT. It yields the protein CASSYGSSVSGELFF. The J gene is TRBJ2-2, the V gene TRBV6-5; D is unresolved. V shed 2 bases and J shed 6 bases, with 13 bases lying between them. The CDR3 is made up of 15 amino acids. Germline lookup yields CDR1 MNHEY and CDR2 SVGAGI.